These 28 T cell receptor beta chains were all obtained from the same sample, sequenced in a study of T cells in tuberculosis. Method: immunoSEQ multiplex PCR; TCRdb's copy keeps in-frame clones and lacks some. Of more than 30,000 clones detected, about 82% appear once; the ten largest clones hold less than 5.5%. Time point of the sample: new active TB diagnosis, blood taken before or within 7 days of starting treatment. Sequenced material: PBMCs, taken at tuberculosis diagnosis. These receptors originate from an adult with tuberculosis.

The chain links TRBV5-1 to TRBJ1-1, with 8 bases fitting TRBD1. Germline CDR1 is SGHRS and CDR2 is YFSETQ. This CDR3 has 14 amino acids. V was pared by 4 bases and J by 5 bases, with 7 bases of the junction left unmatched. The CDR3 nucleotides read TGCGCCAGCAGCCCCCTGGACAGGGAAACTGAAGCTTTCTTT. Translated: CASSPLDRETEAFF.

V is TRBV15 and J is TRBJ1-1, with TRBD1 matching over 7 bases. After removal of 4 bases from V and 0 bases from J, the junction contained 2 bases not matched to a gene. CDR3 length: 14 amino acids. Germline V lookup: CDR1 LNHNV, CDR2 YYDKDF (reference sequence). The CDR3 is CATSNDRVNTEAFF. As DNA, the CDR3 is TGTGCCACCAGCAACGACAGGGTGAACACTGAAGCTTTCTTT.

The genes are TRBV9 and TRBJ2-5; TRBD2 might be the D (5 bases). Per germline, CDR1 SGDLS and CDR2 YYNGEE. The CDR3 is made up of 16 amino acids. V shed 0 bases and J shed 2 bases, with 14 bases lying between them. CDR3 DNA: TGTGCCAGCAGCGTAGCTACCCTAGCACCACAAGAGACCCAGTACTTC. Its translation is CASSVATLAPQETQYF. The full variable domain, rest sourced from reference TRBV9 and TRBJ2-5, is DSGVTQTPKHLITATGQRVTLRCSPRSGDLSVYWYQQSLDQGLQFLIQYYNGEERAKGNILERFSAQQFPDLHSELNLSSLELGDSALYFCASSVATLAPQETQYFGPGTRLLVL.

The rearrangement uses TRBV19 and TRBJ1-6, with 10 bases matching TRBD1. Germline V gene data show CDR1 as LNHDA and CDR2 as SQIVND (reference sequence). This CDR3 is built from 17 residues. V dropped 6 bases and J dropped 2; count of bases not matched to a gene: 7. This CDR3 reads CASRAGTGVTYNSPLHF. The CDR3 coding sequence is TGTGCCAGTAGAGCCGGGACAGGGGTCACCTATAATTCACCCCTCCACTTT.

The V and J genes are TRBV7-8 and TRBJ1-2, with D possibly being TRBD1 (5 bases). This CDR3 contains 15 residues. The germline V gene has CDR1 SGHVS and CDR2 FQNEAQ. Deletions cut 3 bases from V and 1 base from J, with 12 bases between. The CDR3 DNA follows: TGTGCCAGCAGCTTCTCTCCGACAGTTAACTATGGCTACACCTTC. Its translation: CASSFSPTVNYGYTF.

The V and J genes are TRBV5-1 and TRBJ1-5; D might be TRBD1 (6 bases). Germline CDR1 is SGHRS and CDR2 is YFSETQ. The germline V and J ends were trimmed by 4 bases and 6 bases, with 14 bases remaining between them. The CDR3 spans 14 residues. CDR3 region: CASSLGTSGQPQHF. CDR3 DNA sequence: TGCGCCAGCAGCCTCGGGACAAGTGGTCAGCCCCAGCATTTT.

The chain is built from TRBV5-6 and TRBJ2-2; tentatively, D is TRBD1 (5 bases). The V and J ends lost 3 bases and 0 bases respectively, with 12 bases between them. Germline V lookup: CDR1 SGHDT, CDR2 YYEEEE. The CDR3 runs 16 residues. The CDR3 region has the DNA TGTGCCAGCAGCTCGCTGGGGCCTACGAACACCGGGGAGCTGTTTTTT. This gives the protein CASSSLGPTNTGELFF.

With respect to this clone: One junction end does not reproduce the germline sequence, and a read error may be involved. V gene TRBV27 combines with J gene TRBJ2-7; TRBD1 agrees at 8 bases. Germline CDR1 is MNHEY and CDR2 is SMNVEV (reference sequence). CDR3 size: 15 residues. DNA of the CDR3: TGTGCCAGCAGTTTAGGTTCAGGGGGCTCCCACGAGCAGTACTTC. Its translation: CASSLGSGGSHEQYF.

This clone showed up just once. This chain joins TRBV28 and TRBJ2-7; 9 bases fit TRBD1. The V segment lost 10 bases and the J segment 2 bases; nucleotides outside the gene matches: 6. This CDR3 is built from 13 residues. Per germline, CDR1 MDHEN and CDR2 SYDVKM. The CDR3 nucleotides read TGTGCCACCTACCGGGACAGGGCCTACGAGCAGTACTTC. This sequence encodes CATYRDRAYEQYF.

The chain recombines TRBV18 with TRBJ1-4; possible D gene TRBD1, 5 bases. From germline, CDR1 is KGHSH and CDR2 LQKENI. The length of the CDR3 is 14 residues. The germline V and J ends were trimmed by 3 bases and 3 bases, with 8 bases remaining between them. CDR3 sequence (DNA): TGTGCCAGCTCACCGCAGGGCGCTAATGAAAAACTGTTTTTT. This codes for CASSPQGANEKLFF.

This sequence joins TRBV9 and TRBJ1-2, with 7 bases aligning to TRBD1. The CDR3 runs to 18 residues. The J segment lost 2 bases and the V segment lost 3 bases, leaving 16 bases of the junction unmatched. Per germline, CDR1 SGDLS and CDR2 YYNGEE. In DNA form, the CDR3 reads TGTGCCAGCAGCGCCGAAATAACGTACAGGGGTTCAAACTATGGCTACACCTTC. It codes for CASSAEITYRGSNYGYTF.

This clone was recorded a few times. The CDR3 DNA reads as TGTGCCAGCTCACTTACTAGCGGGAGTAAGGAGCAGTACTTC. It translates to CASSLTSGSKEQYF. The J gene is TRBJ2-7, the V gene TRBV18, with 11 bases lining up with TRBD2. The germline CDR1 and CDR2 sequences are KGHSH and LQKENI. The V and J ends lost 4 bases and 7 bases, in that order; junction bases with no gene match: 6. This CDR3 is built from 14 residues.

V is TRBV9 and J is TRBJ2-2, with 7 bases identical to TRBD1. Germline-derived CDR1 and CDR2 are SGDLS and YYNGEE. J lost 2 bases, V lost 2 bases, and 9 bases had no gene match. The CDR3 extends over 17 amino acids. Here the CDR3 reads CASSVVRTGLNTGELFF. CDR3 bases: TGTGCCAGCAGCGTTGTCCGGACAGGCCTTAACACCGGGGAGCTGTTTTTT.

The rearrangement joins TRBV27 to TRBJ2-7; TRBD1 matches at 9 bases. Germline V gives CDR1 MNHEY, CDR2 SMNVEV (reference sequence). V was clipped by 5 bases and J by 4 bases; unmatched bases: 6. This CDR3 region has 14 residues. The CDR3 spells CASSARQGGYEQYF. The CDR3 nucleotides are TGTGCCAGCAGTGCTCGACAGGGGGGGTACGAGCAGTACTTC.

The chain joins TRBV6-1 to TRBJ1-1; D gene unclear. The CDR3 length is 13 residues. Deletions cut 3 bases from V and 6 bases from J, with 11 bases between. The germline V gene has CDR1 MNHNS and CDR2 SASEGT. For the CDR3, the DNA is TGTGCCAGCAGTGAGTGGCAGGCCTCTGAAGCTTTCTTT. It encodes CASSEWQASEAFF.

The chain recombines TRBV19 with TRBJ2-7; a possible D gene is TRBD2 (5 bases). The germline V gene encodes CDR1 LNHDA and CDR2 SQIVND (reference sequence). There are 15 residues in the CDR3. V lost 2 bases to trimming and J lost 5 bases, with 16 bases between them. CDR3 residues: CASSINSGRLHEQYF. The CDR3, as DNA: TGTGCCAGTAGTATAAATTCGGGGAGATTGCACGAGCAGTACTTC.

In DNA form, the CDR3 reads TGTGCCAGCAGACAAGGAGGAAATAGCAATCAGCCCCAGCATTTT. Translated, it gives CASRQGGNSNQPQHF. V and J are TRBV6-1 and TRBJ1-5; no reliable D call. Trimming removed 6 bases from V and 0 bases from J, with 12 bases in between. CDR1 and CDR2 from the germline V gene are MNHNS and SASEGT. The CDR3 spans 15 residues.

This rearrangement joins TRBV9 to TRBJ2-1; D possibly corresponds to TRBD2 (5 bases). Between the trimmed V and J ends, which lost 0 bases and 6 bases, there was a span of 16 bases. CDR1 and CDR2 from the germline V gene are SGDLS and YYNGEE. This CDR3 region has 16 residues. The CDR3 region has the DNA TGTGCCAGCAGCGTAGGGGGAGCGAGTCTAACCAATGAGCAGTTCTTC. Its protein is CASSVGGASLTNEQFF.

This chain joins TRBV15 and TRBJ2-3; TRBD2 might be the D (6 bases). Germline CDR1 reads LNHNV; CDR2 reads YYDKDF (reference sequence). The CDR3 runs 16 residues. The V end lost 1 base, the J end lost 0 bases, and 11 bases lay between the germline ends. DNA for the CDR3: TGTGCCACCAGCAGAGGGGGCGGGACTAGCACAGATACGCAGTATTTT. It specifies CATSRGGGTSTDTQYF.

The V gene is TRBV11-2, the J gene TRBJ2-5; 8 bases align to TRBD1. Germline assignment: CDR1 SGHAT and CDR2 FQNNGV. This CDR3 contains 14 residues. V trimming: 5 bases; J trimming: 2 bases; junction bases outside the gene matches: 4. The CDR3: CASSLGTGQETQYF. Here the CDR3 DNA reads TGTGCCAGCAGCCTTGGGACAGGTCAAGAGACCCAGTACTTC. The whole variable domain, filled in from reference TRBV11-2 and TRBJ2-5, reads EAGVAQSPRYKIIEKRQSVAFWCNPISGHATLYWYQQILGQGPKLLIQFQNNGVVDDSQLPKDRFSAERLKGVDSTLKIQPAKLEDSAVYLCASSLGTGQETQYFGPGTRLLVL.

This rearrangement joins TRBV30 to TRBJ1-3; D possibly corresponds to TRBD1 (5 bases). This CDR3 region has 17 residues. Germline CDR1 is GTSNPN and CDR2 is SVGIG (reference sequence). V gave up 0 bases and J gave up 8 bases, with 23 bases separating them. The CDR3 loop is CAWSVPGMKIPGDTIYF. The CDR3 nucleotides are TGTGCCTGGAGTGTTCCAGGGATGAAGATACCTGGGGACACCATATATTTT.

The chain couples TRBV30 to TRBJ1-3; 9 nucleotides match TRBD1. The germline V gene encodes CDR1 GTSNPN and CDR2 SVGIG (reference sequence). The ends lost 3 bases at V and 2 bases at J; junction bases unmatched: 2. The CDR3 sequence is 14 residues long. The CDR3 nucleotides read TGTGCCTGGAGGGACAGGGGTCCTGGAAACACCATATATTTT. Its translation: CAWRDRGPGNTIYF. Filled out from reference TRBV30 and TRBJ1-3, the complete variable domain reads SQTIHQWPATLVQPVGSPLSLECTVEGTSNPNLYWYRQAAGRGLQLLFYSVGIGQISSEVPQNLSASRPQDRQFILSSKKLLLSDSGFYLCAWRDRGPGNTIYFGEGSWLTVV.

V and J are TRBV13 and TRBJ1-1; D is unclear. This CDR3 is 15 amino acids long. Germline CDR1 and CDR2: PRHDT and FYEKMQ (reference sequence). V lost 0 bases and J lost 1, with 9 bases in between. The CDR3 DNA is TGTGCCAGCAGCTTAGGCCGGACTAGGAACACTGAAGCTTTCTTT. Its protein product is CASSLGRTRNTEAFF.

The gene calls are TRBV7-9 and TRBJ2-1; D gene unclear. CDR3 size: 15 residues. The V gene's germline CDR1 is SEHNR and CDR2 FQNEAQ (reference sequence). V lost 1 base and J lost 0, with 7 bases in between. CDR3: CASSLELVSYNEQFF. The CDR3 DNA is TGTGCCAGCAGCTTAGAATTAGTCTCCTACAATGAGCAGTTCTTC.

The chain carries TRBV14 and TRBJ2-3; 10 bases fit TRBD2. Looked up from germline, CDR1 is SGHDN and CDR2 is FVKESK. With 5 bases clipped from V and 3 bases from J, the junction kept 11 bases outside the gene matches. The CDR3 length is 17 residues. As DNA, the CDR3 is TGTGCCAGCAGCTCCCCTCGCTTAGCGGGAGGTACAGATACGCAGTATTTT. This codes for CASSSPRLAGGTDTQYF.

The chain carries TRBV18 and TRBJ2-7; D is uncertain. V was shortened by 2 bases and J by 1 base, with 6 bases between the two germline ends. The length of the CDR3 is 13 residues. Germline V gene lookup returns CDR1 KGHSH and CDR2 LQKENI. CDR3 in amino acids: CASSPDSSYEQYF. CDR3 nucleotide sequence: TGTGCCAGCTCACCAGACTCTTCCTACGAGCAGTACTTC.

The V call is TRBV27, the J call TRBJ2-1; unclear D gene. This CDR3 spans 11 amino acids. Germline values: CDR1 MNHEY, CDR2 SMNVEV (reference sequence). V lost 5 bases, J lost 9 bases, and 8 bases lay in between. Here the CDR3 DNA reads TGTGCCAGCAGTCGGTACGGTGAGCAGTTCTTC. Translation: CASSRYGEQFF.

The gene calls are TRBV5-1 and TRBJ2-5; 14 bases are a match to TRBD2. Germline assignment: CDR1 SGHRS and CDR2 YFSETQ. The V and J ends lost 4 bases and 2 bases, in that order; junction bases with no gene match: 4. The CDR3 is made up of 16 amino acids. The chain's CDR3 is CASSPGLAGAQETQYF. DNA of the CDR3: TGCGCCAGCAGCCCGGGACTAGCGGGAGCACAAGAGACCCAGTACTTC.